These T cell receptor beta chains were read from a single sample in a study of cytotoxic CD8 clonotypes in ibrutinib-treated CLL. Method: immunoSEQ multiplex PCR; TCRdb's copy keeps in-frame clones and lacks some. This table holds about 160,000 clones, 70% to 90% found once. The source was PBMCs, collected at disease progression, from a patient treated with ibrutinib. These receptors came from a human donor with chronic lymphocytic leukemia. Both conserved end residues are part of each CDR3. Fields, in order: clone size, D gene, J gene, V gene, CDR3 DNA, CDR3 protein. A D gene is named only where the DNA matches it firmly. Clone size is shown for a subset of rows, as once, few, many or a class of expanded clone.

size: -
D: -
J: TRBJ2-7
V: TRBV27
DNA: TGTGCCAGCAGTTTTGGGGTCGACGGGTCCTACGAGCAGTACTTC
CDR3: CASSFGVDGSYEQYF

size: -
D: TRBD2
J: TRBJ2-7
V: TRBV19
DNA: TGTGCCAGTAGTTCAGGGACTAGCGGGAACTACGAGCAGTACTTC
CDR3: CASSSGTSGNYEQYF

size: -
D: -
J: TRBJ2-5
V: TRBV28
DNA: TGTGCCAGCAGTCCCCAGGGGGGCGGGGAGACCCAGTACTTC
CDR3: CASSPQGGGETQYF

size: -
D: -
J: TRBJ1-1
V: TRBV20-1
DNA: TGCAGTGCTATCACAGGGATTGAAGCTTTCTTT
CDR3: CSAITGIEAFF

size: -
D: TRBD1
J: TRBJ1-1
V: TRBV11-2
DNA: TGTGCCAGCAGCTTAGGGGTGATGGGGACAGGACAAAAAGCTTTCTTT
CDR3: CASSLGVMGTGQKAFF

size: -
D: TRBD1
J: TRBJ2-2
V: TRBV19
DNA: TGTGCCAGTAGTCGACAGGGGGACACCGGGGAGCTGTTTTTT
CDR3: CASSRQGDTGELFF

size: -
D: -
J: TRBJ2-7
V: TRBV28
DNA: TGTGCCAGCAGTTTTCGGGGGAACTACGAGCAGTACTTC
CDR3: CASSFRGNYEQYF

size: -
D: -
J: TRBJ2-1
V: TRBV21-1
DNA: TGTGCCAGCAGCAAAACAGACAGGGGGCGGACTTTGGGCAATGAGCAGTTCTTC
CDR3: CASSKTDRGRTLGNEQFF

size: -
D: -
J: TRBJ2-4
V: TRBV25-1
DNA: TGTGCCAGCAGCGATTGGGGGGAGACAGCCAAAAACATTCAGTACTTC
CDR3: CASSDWGETAKNIQYF

size: -
D: TRBD1
J: TRBJ1-2
V: TRBV19
DNA: TGTGCCAGTAGTAGAGCAGGGGGACCCTATGGCTACACCTTC
CDR3: CASSRAGGPYGYTF

size: -
D: -
J: TRBJ1-5
V: TRBV18
DNA: TGTGCCAGCTCACCATTATCCGATAGCAATCAGCCCCAGCATTTT
CDR3: CASSPLSDSNQPQHF

size: few
D: -
J: TRBJ2-1
V: TRBV15
DNA: TGTGCCACCAGCCCTCTACACAATGAGCAGTTCTTC
CDR3: CATSPLHNEQFF

size: -
D: -
J: TRBJ1-4
V: TRBV19
DNA: TGTGCCTCCCGGGCCCATCTCACAACTAATGAAAAACTGTTTTTT
CDR3: CASRAHLTTNEKLFF

size: -
D: TRBD1
J: TRBJ2-6
V: TRBV5-1
DNA: TGCGCCAGCAGCCGACAGGGGACATACTCTGGGGCCAACGTCCTGACTTTC
CDR3: CASSRQGTYSGANVLTF

size: -
D: TRBD2
J: TRBJ2-7
V: TRBV15
DNA: TGTGCCACCAGCAGAGCCGAGCGGGAGCTTATTGTGCGCGAGCAGTACTTC
CDR3: CATSRAERELIVREQYF

size: -
D: TRBD2
J: TRBJ2-7
V: TRBV11-2
DNA: TGTGCCAGCAGCACCGGGACTAGCGTCTACGAGCAGTACTTC
CDR3: CASSTGTSVYEQYF

size: once
D: -
J: TRBJ1-4
V: TRBV9
DNA: TGTGCCAGCAGCGTATCGGGTCTTAATAATGAAAAACTGTTTTTT
CDR3: CASSVSGLNNEKLFF

size: -
D: TRBD2
J: TRBJ2-2
V: TRBV19
DNA: TGTGCCAGTAGTTACACCGGGACTAGCGGGAGATGGGTCGGGGAGCTGTTTTTT
CDR3: CASSYTGTSGRWVGELFF

size: -
D: TRBD1
J: TRBJ1-3
V: TRBV7-8
DNA: TGTGCCAGCAGCCCACCGACAGGGGGAAACACCATATATTTT
CDR3: CASSPPTGGNTIYF

size: -
D: -
J: TRBJ2-2
V: TRBV27
DNA: TGTGCCAGCAGTTTCGTCGACACCGGGGCCCGGGAGCTGTTTTTT
CDR3: CASSFVDTGARELFF

size: -
D: -
J: TRBJ1-3
V: TRBV15
DNA: TGTGCCACCAGCAGAAAGGGATTCTCTGGAAACACCATATATTTT
CDR3: CATSRKGFSGNTIYF

size: few
D: -
J: TRBJ1-1
V: TRBV25-1
DNA: TGTGCCAGCAACATCCAGGGAACAGCTTTCTTT
CDR3: CASNIQGTAFF

size: -
D: -
J: TRBJ2-6
V: TRBV27
DNA: TGTGCCAGCAGGAAAATGGGGACTGGGGCCAACGTCCTGACTTTC
CDR3: CASRKMGTGANVLTF

size: once
D: -
J: TRBJ2-7
V: TRBV29-1
DNA: TGCAGCGTTGATGGGGAACAGGGCTACGAGCAGTACTTC
CDR3: CSVDGEQGYEQYF

size: -
D: TRBD2
J: TRBJ2-1
V: TRBV28
DNA: TGTGCCAGCATCCGTCATGCGGGAGGATTCTCCGAGCAGTTCTTC
CDR3: CASIRHAGGFSEQFF

size: -
D: TRBD1
J: TRBJ1-5
V: TRBV19
DNA: TGTGCCAGGCCCGCGACAGGGGCATATAGCAATCAGCCCCAGCATTTT
CDR3: CARPATGAYSNQPQHF

size: -
D: TRBD2
J: TRBJ2-1
V: TRBV7-2
DNA: TGTGCCAGCAGCTTATCTCCTAGCGGGTGGAATGAGCAGTTCTTC
CDR3: CASSLSPSGWNEQFF

size: -
D: -
J: TRBJ2-1
V: TRBV14
DNA: TGTGCCAGCAGCCAAGCCGGCGGTTACAATGAGCAGTTCTTC
CDR3: CASSQAGGYNEQFF

size: few
D: -
J: TRBJ2-2
V: TRBV7-7
DNA: TGTGCTAGCAGCTACGACCCGGGAAAGGAGCTGTTTTTT
CDR3: CASSYDPGKELFF

size: -
D: -
J: TRBJ2-7
V: TRBV6-6
DNA: TGTGCCAGCAGCGTCGACAGCCACAACTCCTACGAGCAGTACTTC
CDR3: CASSVDSHNSYEQYF

size: -
D: -
J: TRBJ1-1
V: TRBV19
DNA: TGTGCCAGCGCCTACGGCCAGATAACTGAAGCTTTCTTT
CDR3: CASAYGQITEAFF

size: -
D: TRBD1
J: TRBJ2-3
V: TRBV29-1
DNA: TGCAGCGTCCGGGACAGGGGGCCGTCTGAACTACATTTT
CDR3: CSVRDRGPSELHF

size: -
D: -
J: TRBJ1-2
V: TRBV4-3
DNA: TGCGCCAGCAGCCAAGATGTCGGCAGGGGCTATGGCTACACCTTC
CDR3: CASSQDVGRGYGYTF

size: -
D: -
J: TRBJ1-2
V: TRBV6-5
DNA: TGTGCCAGCAGTTACGCCGGGAGGGGCTATGGCTACACCTTC
CDR3: CASSYAGRGYGYTF

size: -
D: -
J: TRBJ1-1
V: TRBV7-9
DNA: TGTGCCAGCAGATTACCGCCGGGGCGGCTCAACACTGAAGCTTTCTTT
CDR3: CASRLPPGRLNTEAFF

size: -
D: -
J: TRBJ2-6
V: TRBV30
DNA: TGTGCCTGGAGTGCATCCAGAATCTCTGGGGCCAACGTCCTGACTTTC
CDR3: CAWSASRISGANVLTF

size: once
D: TRBD2
J: TRBJ2-3
V: TRBV7-2
DNA: TGTGCCAGCAGGAGGGGGACTAGCTTAACAGATACGCAGTATTTT
CDR3: CASRRGTSLTDTQYF

size: -
D: -
J: TRBJ1-2
V: TRBV29-1
DNA: TGCAGCGCCGCCCCCGGTTCTAACTATGGCTACACCTTC
CDR3: CSAAPGSNYGYTF

size: few
D: TRBD2
J: TRBJ2-7
V: TRBV5-1
DNA: TGCGCCAGCAGCTTGAAACTAGCGGGAGTGTACGAGCAGTACTTC
CDR3: CASSLKLAGVYEQYF

size: -
D: -
J: TRBJ2-5
V: TRBV28
DNA: TGTGCCAGCAGTGCTTGGTCATCCAGAGAGACCCAGTACTTC
CDR3: CASSAWSSRETQYF

size: -
D: TRBD1
J: TRBJ1-2
V: TRBV13
DNA: TGTGCCAGCAGCTTCGACCGGACAGGGGATGGCTACACCTTC
CDR3: CASSFDRTGDGYTF

size: -
D: -
J: TRBJ2-7
V: TRBV25-1
DNA: TGTGCCAGCAGCGGGACTGACGGGAATACCTACGAGCAGTACTTC
CDR3: CASSGTDGNTYEQYF

size: -
D: -
J: TRBJ2-7
V: TRBV27
DNA: TGTGCCAGCAGTTTCCTAGGGACATATACCTACGAGCAGTACTTC
CDR3: CASSFLGTYTYEQYF

size: -
D: TRBD1
J: TRBJ2-7
V: TRBV5-3
DNA: TGTGCCAGAAGTACGGACAGGGGATTCTACGAGCAGTACTTC
CDR3: CARSTDRGFYEQYF

size: -
D: TRBD2
J: TRBJ2-1
V: TRBV11-2
DNA: TGTGCCAGCGGGGAGGGACTAGCGGGAAAGTTCTTC
CDR3: CASGEGLAGKFF

size: -
D: TRBD1
J: TRBJ1-2
V: TRBV5-1
DNA: TGCGCCAGCAGCCAAAGACCGGGACAGGGCCTAATTAACTATGGCTACACCTTC
CDR3: CASSQRPGQGLINYGYTF

size: -
D: -
J: TRBJ2-1
V: TRBV30
DNA: TGTGCCTGTAGTTTAAATTACAATGAGCAGTTCTTC
CDR3: CACSLNYNEQFF

size: few
D: -
J: TRBJ1-1
V: TRBV19
DNA: TGTGCCAGTATCCGAGACGGTGGGGGGTGGACTGAAGCTTTCTTT
CDR3: CASIRDGGGWTEAFF

size: -
D: TRBD1
J: TRBJ1-2
V: TRBV2
DNA: TGTGCCAGCAGTCGGACAGGGCAGAACTATGGCTACACCTTC
CDR3: CASSRTGQNYGYTF

size: -
D: -
J: TRBJ2-7
V: TRBV5-6
DNA: TGTGCCAGCAGCTTGTGGTGGCAGGGGCCTTCCTACGAGCAGTACTTC
CDR3: CASSLWWQGPSYEQYF